The entry below describes one T cell receptor beta chain. This entry belongs to a study of T cells in tuberculosis. Trimming cost V 1 base and J 3 bases; bases outside gene matches: 4. Germline values: CDR1 SGDLS, CDR2 YYNGEE. This CDR3 is 14 amino acids long. Clones were read by immunoSEQ multiplex PCR, and TCRdb kept only the in-frame ones, dropping some. There are more than 40,000 clones in the sample; about 94% occur only once, and under 2% lies in the top ten. The specimen was PBMCs. J is TRBJ2-7 and V is TRBV9; 7 bases map to TRBD2. The clonotype originates from a donor under 30 with latent tuberculosis or without tuberculosis infection. Some clones in this sample may be carry-over from other donors' samples. The chain's CDR3 is CASSVRASGYEQYF. CDR3 coding DNA: TGTGCCAGCAGCGTACGGGCTAGCGGCTACGAGCAGTACTTC. The full variable domain, with the rest looked up from reference TRBV9 and TRBJ2-7, is DSGVTQTPKHLITATGQRVTLRCSPRSGDLSVYWYQQSLDQGLQFLIQYYNGEERAKGNILERFSAQQFPDLHSELNLSSLELGDSALYFCASSVRASGYEQYFGPGTRLTVT.